Listed here are 28 T cell receptor beta chains from one sample, sequenced in a study of blood T cell repertoires in COVID-19. Repertoires were generated with immunoSEQ multiplex PCR, while TCRdb's copy carries only in-frame clones and drops some. The sample lists about 280,000 clones; more than 85% were seen once. Specimen: PBMCs or T cells enriched from blood (not recorded which). Receptors were obtained from a man aged 35 to 55 who had been exposed to COVID-19.

This chain's CDR3 is CASSLLTRGLAGTPTDTQYF. Here the CDR3 DNA reads TGTGCCAGCAGCTTATTAACGCGCGGACTAGCGGGAACACCCACAGATACGCAGTATTTT. This chain uses TRBV7-3 with TRBJ2-3; 12 nucleotides align to TRBD2. CDR1 and CDR2 from the germline V gene are SGHTA and FQGTGA. Losses at the gene ends were 2 bases for V and 2 bases for J; bases not matched to a gene: 14. There are 20 residues in the CDR3.

The J gene is TRBJ1-4, the V gene TRBV19, with D maybe TRBD1 (5 bases). V was trimmed by 7 bases and J by 6 bases, leaving 15 bases between them. There are 14 residues in the CDR3. Germline loops: CDR1 LNHDA, CDR2 SQIVND (reference sequence). The CDR3 DNA sequence: TGTGCCAGTACCTCGGGGGTGGCGGATGAAAAACTGTTTTTT. Its translation is CASTSGVADEKLFF.

CDR3 in amino acids: CASSVQLNQPQHF. The CDR3 coding sequence is TGTGCCAGCAGTGTCCAATTGAATCAGCCCCAGCATTTT. The chain carries TRBV6-4 and TRBJ1-5; D uncertain. Germline V gives CDR1 MRHNA, CDR2 SNTAGT. CDR3 length: 13 amino acids. V gave up 4 bases and J gave up 4 bases, with 8 bases separating them.

The gene calls are TRBV5-1 and TRBJ2-2; 7 bases line up with TRBD2. Looked up from germline, CDR1 is SGHRS and CDR2 is YFSETQ. The length of the CDR3 is 16 residues. The junction had 9 bases not matched to a gene; V was cut back by 4 bases and J by 3 bases. CDR3 loop: CASSLLASGDTGELFF. The CDR3 region has the DNA TGCGCCAGCAGCCTACTAGCGAGCGGGGACACCGGGGAGCTGTTTTTT.

This chain connects TRBV10-1 to TRBJ2-5; D is perhaps TRBD2 (5 bases). Germline lookup yields CDR1 WNHNN and CDR2 SYGVQD (reference sequence). The CDR3 runs 13 residues. Trimming took off 6 bases at V and 4 bases at J, with 12 bases between the two ends. CDR3 region: CASSQSAGETQYF. For the CDR3, the DNA is TGCGCCAGCAGCCAGAGTGCGGGAGAGACCCAGTACTTC.

This clone has just a few counts. The chain uses TRBV29-1 and TRBJ2-2; D possibly corresponds to TRBD1 (5 bases). Germline CDR1 reads SQVTM; CDR2 reads ANQGSEA. This CDR3 has 14 residues. CDR3 DNA: TGCAGTATCGTTATGGGGCGCCGCACCGGGGAGCTGTTTTTT. Translation: CSIVMGRRTGELFF.

This chain uses TRBV14 with TRBJ2-3; TRBD1 matches at 7 bases. This CDR3 contains 16 residues. Germline loops: CDR1 SGHDN, CDR2 FVKESK. V gave up 3 bases and J gave up 2 bases; unmatched junction bases: 8. CDR3 in DNA: TGTGCCAGCAGCCATTTACGGGACAGCTTCACAGATACGCAGTATTTT. It translates to CASSHLRDSFTDTQYF.

The V gene is TRBV29-1, the J gene TRBJ1-2; D gene unclear. The CDR3 covers 13 residues. Germline assignment: CDR1 SQVTM and CDR2 ANQGSEA. V was trimmed by 7 bases and J by 1 base, leaving 13 bases between them. The CDR3, as DNA: TGCAGCGCCGCGAATCGGGGTAACTATGGCTACACCTTC. This gives the protein CSAANRGNYGYTF.

The chain uses TRBV29-1 and TRBJ2-1, with 7 bases aligning to TRBD2. V shed 6 bases, J shed 8 bases, and the junction held 10 bases outside the gene matches. The CDR3 loop spans 13 amino acids. CDR1 SQVTM and CDR2 ANQGSEA come from the germline V gene. The CDR3 protein is CSVDHGGGYEQFF. CDR3 in DNA: TGCAGCGTGGACCATGGGGGGGGGTATGAGCAGTTCTTC.

The gene calls are TRBV2 and TRBJ2-3; D remains ambiguous. The CDR3 is made up of 14 amino acids. Trimming left V 6 bases short and J 0 bases short, with 10 bases between. Germline CDR1 and CDR2: SNHLY and FYNNEI. CDR3 in amino acids: CASRRRYSTDTQYF. In DNA form, the CDR3 reads TGTGCCAGCAGGCGGCGCTATAGCACAGATACGCAGTATTTT.

V is TRBV29-1 and J is TRBJ1-1, with 7 bases matching TRBD1. Germline-derived CDR1 and CDR2 are SQVTM and ANQGSEA. This CDR3 is built from 15 residues. Losses at the gene ends were 6 bases for V and 5 bases for J; bases not matched to a gene: 15. Here the CDR3 reads CSVVGERQGLTEAFF. CDR3 in DNA: TGCAGCGTCGTAGGAGAAAGACAGGGACTGACTGAAGCTTTCTTT.

V usage is TRBV30 and J usage is TRBJ1-5; no definite D call. CDR1 and CDR2 (germline): GTSNPN, SVGIG (reference sequence). Trimming took off 2 bases at V and 2 bases at J, with 16 bases between the two ends. This CDR3 spans 16 amino acids. The CDR3 region has the DNA TGTGCCTGGAGTCCTCCCTCGGGGAGCCGCAATCAGCCCCAGCATTTT. Its translation: CAWSPPSGSRNQPQHF.

The V and J genes are TRBV10-2 and TRBJ2-5, with D tentatively TRBD1 (6 bases). Germline values: CDR1 WSHSY, CDR2 SAAADI. V shed 2 bases and J shed 3 bases, with 10 bases lying between them. The CDR3 consists of 14 residues. The CDR3 sequence is CASSELDSKETQYF. The CDR3 coding sequence is TGCGCCAGCAGTGAGCTGGACAGTAAAGAGACCCAGTACTTC.

The chain employs TRBV2 and TRBJ2-7; the match to TRBD2 covers 12 bases. V lost 2 bases to trimming and J lost 7 bases; unmatched junction nucleotides: 9. The germline V gene encodes CDR1 SNHLY and CDR2 FYNNEI. The CDR3 spans 16 residues. Written as DNA, the CDR3 is TGTGCCAGCAGTGAAACTAGCGGGAGGATCTTCGGAGAGCAGTACTTC. Its translation: CASSETSGRIFGEQYF.

The rearrangement links TRBV5-1 to TRBJ1-4, with a weak D call TRBD1 (5 bases). This CDR3 contains 14 residues. V was cut by 1 base and J by 7 bases, with 11 bases left in between. The V gene's germline CDR1 is SGHRS and CDR2 YFSETQ. The DNA of the CDR3 is TGCGCCAGCAGCTTGAGGGGTGGGGTTGAAAAACTGTTTTTT. Translated: CASSLRGGVEKLFF.

The chain couples TRBV5-4 to TRBJ2-3; 7 bases agree with TRBD2. The CDR3 consists of 14 residues. The trim removed 4 bases at V and 6 bases at J, leaving 8 bases unmatched. Germline V gives CDR1 SGHNT, CDR2 YYREEE (reference sequence). CDR3 residues: CASSPGHSGDTQYF. CDR3 sequence (DNA): TGTGCCAGCAGCCCCGGACATAGCGGGGATACGCAGTATTTT.

The chain joins TRBV7-9 to TRBJ1-1, with unresolved D. In germline, CDR1 is SEHNR, CDR2 FQNEAQ (reference sequence). The CDR3 has 15 residues. Trimming removed 6 bases from V and 0 bases from J, with 14 bases in between. In nucleotides, the CDR3 is TGTGCCAGCAGGCCGAAGTTCCTATTGAACACTGAAGCTTTCTTT. This codes for CASRPKFLLNTEAFF.

DNA of the CDR3: TGTGCCAGCAGTGAGGGACTAGCGGCTCTCCGCACAGATACGCAGTATTTT. It encodes CASSEGLAALRTDTQYF. The chain uses TRBV6-1 and TRBJ2-3; 11 bases align to TRBD2. V was pared by 3 bases and J by 1 base, with 6 bases of the junction left unmatched. Germline V gene sequence: CDR1 MNHNS, CDR2 SASEGT. This CDR3 has 17 amino acids.

The chain combines TRBV6-5 with TRBJ1-6; D gene unclear. V lost 0 bases and J lost 7, with 7 bases in between. CDR3 length: 14 residues. Germline V gene data show CDR1 as MNHEY and CDR2 as SVGAGI. CDR3 DNA: TGTGCCAGCAGTTACTCGGGAGGGAATTCACCCCTCCACTTT. This translates into CASSYSGGNSPLHF.

This clone was found a few times. The chain couples TRBV5-1 to TRBJ1-2; the D is unclear. Germline V gene sequence: CDR1 SGHRS, CDR2 YFSETQ. Trimming took 4 bases from V and 3 from J, leaving 13 bases between them. The CDR3 covers 14 residues. For the CDR3, the DNA is TGCGCCAGCAGCGCACTGGACGGGGACTATGGCTACACCTTC. It specifies CASSALDGDYGYTF.

This chain connects TRBV28 to TRBJ2-3; 12 bases match TRBD2. Germline-derived CDR1 and CDR2 are MDHEN and SYDVKM. The length of the CDR3 is 19 residues. The ends lost 2 bases at V and 4 bases at J; junction bases unmatched: 13. The CDR3 sequence: CASSLVASGRAERADTQYF. The CDR3 bases are TGTGCCAGCAGTTTAGTGGCTAGCGGGAGGGCCGAGAGAGCAGATACGCAGTATTTT.

The J gene is TRBJ2-3, the V gene TRBV3-1 (or the pseudogene TRBV3-2); TRBD2 aligns across 7 bases. With V trimmed by 3 bases and J by 0 bases, 0 bases remained unmatched. The CDR3 loop spans 14 amino acids. Germline CDR1 and CDR2: LGHDT and YNNKEL (reference sequence). The CDR3 sequence is CASSQGGSTDTQYF. CDR3 bases: TGTGCCAGCAGCCAGGGGGGGAGCACAGATACGCAGTATTTT.

V gene TRBV4-2 combines with J gene TRBJ1-4; weak D call: TRBD1 (6 bases). V was trimmed by 4 bases and J by 5 bases, leaving 17 bases between them. The germline V gene has CDR1 LGHNA and CDR2 YNFKEQ. The CDR3 spans 16 residues. CDR3 DNA: TGTGCCAGCAGCCCCCCCTGGACAGAATCGAATGAAAAACTGTTTTTT. Its translation is CASSPPWTESNEKLFF.

The chain has TRBV30 and TRBJ2-1, with D maybe TRBD1 (6 bases). The CDR3 runs 15 residues. Germline CDR1 reads GTSNPN; CDR2 reads SVGIG (reference sequence). The V end was cut by 0 bases, the J end by 8 bases, with 17 bases between. CDR3 coding DNA: TGTGCCTGGAGTGTGAGTAGCCTTGGGGGCGATGAGCAGTTCTTC. As protein: CAWSVSSLGGDEQFF. The entire variable domain, with the rest obtained from reference TRBV30 and TRBJ2-1, is as follows: SQTIHQWPATLVQPVGSPLSLECTVEGTSNPNLYWYRQAAGRGLQLLFYSVGIGQISSEVPQNLSASRPQDRQFILSSKKLLLSDSGFYLCAWSVSSLGGDEQFFGPGTRLTVL.

This chain uses TRBV5-6 with TRBJ1-4; the D is unclear. The CDR3 contains 13 residues. The V and J ends lost 0 bases and 6 bases respectively, with 6 bases between them. Germline CDR1 reads SGHDT; CDR2 reads YYEEEE. The DNA for the CDR3 is TGTGCCAGCAGCTTGGCCCCAGATGAAAAACTGTTTTTT. Translation gives CASSLAPDEKLFF.

V and J are TRBV27 and TRBJ1-5; 10 positions match TRBD1. The ends lost 6 bases at V and 7 bases at J; junction bases unmatched: 6. CDR3 length: 14 amino acids. Germline CDR1 reads MNHEY; CDR2 reads SMNVEV (reference sequence). CDR3 sequence: CASSRTGGLQPQHF. CDR3 sequence (DNA): TGTGCCAGCAGCCGGACAGGGGGGTTACAGCCCCAGCATTTT.

The chain has TRBV6-5 and TRBJ2-1, with a possible D match to TRBD2 (6 bases). Germline loops: CDR1 MNHEY, CDR2 SVGAGI. V was cut by 0 bases and J by 10 bases, with 16 bases left in between. The length of the CDR3 is 15 residues. DNA for the CDR3: TGTGCCAGCAGTTACTCCCCCGCGGGGTCAGTGGAGCAGTTCTTC. This translates into CASSYSPAGSVEQFF.

The gene calls are TRBV28 and TRBJ1-1; a weak D match, TRBD1 (6 bases). CDR3 length: 14 residues. Germline CDR1 MDHEN, CDR2 SYDVKM. V was cut by 6 bases and J by 6 bases, with 17 bases left in between. CDR3 nucleotides: TGTGCCAGCAGCTACCTACAGGGTACGTCTGAAGCTTTCTTT. Translating it yields CASSYLQGTSEAFF.